This T cell receptor beta chain is from a study of response to subunit inactivated influenza vaccine. Whole-study results and caveats: Every seasonal influenza vaccination brings in few new T cells, the authors suggested.

A word on this clonotype: The antigen remains undetermined.

Looked up from germline, CDR1 is SGHRS and CDR2 is YFSETQ. Trimming left V 3 bases short and J 2 bases short, with 15 bases between. This CDR3 contains 15 residues. TCRdb re-analysed the RT-PCR reads in MiXCR, keeping a single row per CDR3 protein. The sample carries hundreds of thousands of distinct CDR3 sequences, 15% to 18% recorded once. This chain uses TRBV5-1 with TRBJ2-7; D possibly uses TRBD1 or TRBD2 (5 bases each). This sequence was found in a man aged 45-65 years who received an inactivated influenza vaccine. Sample: PBMCs from blood, taken about 13 days after vaccination. DNA of the CDR3: TGCGCCAGCAGCTGGAACCGGGACGGACCCTACGAGCAGTACTTC. It specifies CASSWNRDGPYEQYF.